This entry concerns a single T cell receptor beta chain. Its antigen remains unidentified. Base qualities are not at hand, and no much larger clone is one base apart. This specimen belongs to a study of CD8 T cells in Susac syndrome (dated by TCRdb to about 2019). As for the study more broadly: Whether CD8+ T cell activation and differentiation in Susac syndrome was antigen driven was tested using repertoire sequencing.

Study-wide findings and limitations: The number of individuals in the TCR sequencing and HLA analysis was recognized as being relatively small.

RNA was extracted using the RNeasy kit, and about 0.45 to 1 microgram was reverse transcribed with random hexamers. The immunoSEQ multiplex PCR assay, covering 54 Vbeta and 13 Jbeta segments, was used to amplify TCR beta CDR3 regions. To correct PCR amplification bias, a synthetic template baseline was used for both primer optimization and computational correction. Per the source publication's procedure: Reads were assigned to V, D and J genes according to IMGT and analyzed in immunoSEQ Analyzer, with only productive sequences retained. Clonality was calculated as one minus the Shannon entropy normalized by log2 of the number of productive unique sequences. For each patient and control, public and private clones were evaluated among the 100 most prevalent clones. A clone was defined as Susac-specific if it was absent from the healthy and MS cohorts, from some 980 published viral clones and from other ImmuneACCESS disease sequences. TCRdb reprocessed the public reads (quality trimming at Q25 with fastp, clone calling with MiXCR) and kept in-frame beta chains. Rows are combined by CDR3 protein, so each entry shows the most common genes and DNA. The V and J calls follow TCRdb's processing rather than the paper's. Within this sample are over 95,000 distinct CDR3 sequences, with 85% to 95% of them counted one time only. The ten biggest clones cover 0.11% to 0.15% of the sample.

Peripheral blood CD8+ and CD4+ T cells from healthy donors, Susac syndrome patients and multiple sclerosis patients were profiled using high-throughput TCR beta sequencing. Healthy donors were age- and sex-matched controls. Bulk CD8+ and CD4+ T cells were purified by magnetic negative isolation, whereas CD8+ TEMRA cells were enriched by FACS. Blood was collected in EDTA tubes and processed within 24 hours, with PBMCs isolated through density gradient centrifugation. PBMCs destined for TCR sequencing were cryopreserved in liquid nitrogen and later thawed in a 37 °C water bath. Purity of sorted or isolated CD4+, CD8+ and CD8+ TEMRA cells was at least 90%. This clonotype originated in a human donor in good health. Sequenced sample: CD4+ T cells from PBMCs.

The CDR3: CASSFGGGTQETQYF. The nucleotides are TGTGCCAGCAGTTTTGGCGGGGGGACTCAAGAGACCCAGTACTTC. This chain is built from TRBV6-2 or TRBV6-3 and TRBJ2-5; 8 bases in the middle match TRBD2. Trimming takes 4 bases off V and 2 bases off J; junction bases not matched to a gene: 6. The CDR3 covers 15 residues, taking in both the cysteine and the phenylalanine. Just CDR3 DNA is preserved here, 45 bases in frame from base 1. CDR1 MNHEY and CDR2 SVGEGT are derived from the germline V gene.